This T cell receptor beta chain came from a study of T cells after yellow fever vaccination. Turning to the study itself: Where fractions had low cell numbers, libraries were prepared from them with the SMART-Seq v4 Ultra Low Input RNA kit. Notes on the study in general: A weaker secondary response peaked on day 5, the primary on day 15. Post-booster repertoires again held most primary-vaccination clones (roughly 96% CD4, 88% CD8).

This clonotype was detected only a few times. Its antigen is unidentified. A universal primer site and UMIs were added as TCR cDNA was made by 5'RACE template switching. MiXCR, run by TCRdb on the 5' RACE reads, gives a single entry per CDR3 protein. The data hold about 630,000 distinct CDR3 sequences, with approximately 13% observed a single time. The sample here was PBMCs, taken on the day of the yellow fever booster vaccination. This TCR was recovered from a man aged 30 to 45 who received the YFV17D yellow fever vaccine.

DNA for the CDR3: TGCGCCAGCAGCAGGACCGGACACGAGAATGAAAAACTGTTTTTT. This sequence encodes CASSRTGHENEKLFF. The chain combines TRBV5-1 with TRBJ1-4; a possible D gene is TRBD1 (5 bases). V lost 4 bases and J lost 5, with 15 bases in between. The germline CDR1 and CDR2 sequences are SGHRS and YFSETQ. The CDR3 spans 15 residues. The full variable domain, in which reference TRBV5-1 and TRBJ1-4 provide the parts outside the CDR3, is KAGVTQTPRYLIKTRGQQVTLSCSPISGHRSVSWYQQTPGQGLQFLFEYFSETQRNKGNFPGRFSGRQFSNSRSEMNVSTLELGDSALYLCASSRTGHENEKLFFGSGTQLSVL.